This T cell receptor beta chain was sequenced in a study of technical replicates of blood from several donors. V lost 2 bases and J lost 2, with 9 bases in between. The length of the CDR3 is 15 residues. From germline, CDR1 is SGHNT and CDR2 YENEEA. The table came from immunoSEQ multiplex PCR; TCRdb's copy has only in-frame clones and leaves some out. The sample consists of under 85,000 clones, around 93% of them appearing once. The chain employs TRBV11-3 and TRBJ2-2, with D hard to call. Sequenced material: T cells isolated from PBMCs. The sequence was collected from a human donor in good health. The CDR3 DNA sequence: TGTGCCAGCAGCTTAAGTGGTACTAACACCGGGGAGCTGTTTTTT. Amino acid sequence: CASSLSGTNTGELFF.